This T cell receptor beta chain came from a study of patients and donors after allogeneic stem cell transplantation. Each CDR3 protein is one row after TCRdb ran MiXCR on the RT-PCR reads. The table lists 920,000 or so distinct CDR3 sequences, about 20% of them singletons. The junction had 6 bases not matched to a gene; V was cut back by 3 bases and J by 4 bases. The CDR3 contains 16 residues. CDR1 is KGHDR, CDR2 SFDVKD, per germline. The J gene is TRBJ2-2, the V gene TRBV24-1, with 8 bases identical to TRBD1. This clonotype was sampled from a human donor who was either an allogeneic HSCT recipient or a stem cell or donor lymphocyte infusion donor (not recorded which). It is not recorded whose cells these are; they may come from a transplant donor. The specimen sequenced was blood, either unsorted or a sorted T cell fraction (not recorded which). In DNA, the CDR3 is TGTGCCACCAGTGATAAAAGACAGGGGATCACCGGGGAGCTGTTTTTT. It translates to CATSDKRQGITGELFF.